The source of this T cell receptor (beta chain) is a study of blood T cells in healthy people across ages. Together with a sample-barcoded 5' primer, a J-beta primer mix was included in a second PCR lasting roughly 7 to 11 cycles. Each CDR3 protein is one row after TCRdb ran MiXCR on the 5' RACE reads. The data contain more than 650,000 distinct CDR3 sequences, about 53% of them singletons. This CDR3 is 14 amino acids long. V shed 6 bases and J 3 bases; nucleotides not matched to a gene: 4. CDR1 and CDR2 (germline): MDHEN, SYDVKM. This clonotype was seen a handful of times. The rearrangement links TRBV28 to TRBJ2-1; 8 bases match TRBD2. The sample comprised blood. The receptor was derived from a man at least 80 years old in good health. The CDR3 protein is CASSQGLVYNEQFF. CDR3 DNA sequence: TGTGCCAGCAGCCAGGGACTAGTCTACAATGAGCAGTTCTTC.